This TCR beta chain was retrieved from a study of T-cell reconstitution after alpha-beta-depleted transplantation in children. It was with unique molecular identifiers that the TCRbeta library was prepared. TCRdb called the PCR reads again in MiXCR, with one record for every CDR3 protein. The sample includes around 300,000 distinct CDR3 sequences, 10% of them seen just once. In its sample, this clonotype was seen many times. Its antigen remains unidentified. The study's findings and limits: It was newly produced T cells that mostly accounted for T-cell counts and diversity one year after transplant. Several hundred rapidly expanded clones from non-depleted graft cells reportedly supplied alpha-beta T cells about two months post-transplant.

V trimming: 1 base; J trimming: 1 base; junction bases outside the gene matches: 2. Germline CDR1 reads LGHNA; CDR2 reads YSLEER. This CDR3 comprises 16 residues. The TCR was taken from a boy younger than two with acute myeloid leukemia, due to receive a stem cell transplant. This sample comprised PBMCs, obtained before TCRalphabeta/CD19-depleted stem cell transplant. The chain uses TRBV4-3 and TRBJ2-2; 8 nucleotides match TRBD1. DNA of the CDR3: TGCGCCAGCAGCCAAGGACAGGGGTGGAACACCGGGGAGCTGTTTTTT. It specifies CASSQGQGWNTGELFF.